The rows below give T cell receptor beta chains drawn from one sample of a study of blood T cell repertoires in COVID-19. Assay: immunoSEQ multiplex PCR; the TCRdb copy retains only in-frame clones and omits some. The table lists some 300,000 clones, approximately 89% of them singletons. Sequencing was done on a sample of PBMCs or T cells enriched from blood (not recorded which). These receptors were taken from a woman aged 40 to 50 who had recovered from COVID-19. The conserved cysteine and the conserved F or W are not part of the CDR3 here. A D gene is named only where the DNA matches it firmly.

ASSLTREDEQF TRBJ2-1 . TRBV7-7
ASSRGGTGANVLT TRBJ2-6 . TRBV7-3
ASSDLRDSPYEQY TRBJ2-7 TRBD1 TRBV2
ASSGDGTSGRNEQF TRBJ2-1 TRBD2 TRBV5-1
ASSLGQGPEQY TRBJ2-7 TRBD1 TRBV5-4
ASVGPEAF TRBJ1-1 . TRBV19
ASSGQDFGEQY TRBJ2-7 . TRBV25-1
ASSSGTANTGELF TRBJ2-2 TRBD1 TRBV5-1
ASSSRTGGLNNEQF TRBJ2-1 TRBD1 TRBV7-3
ASSLEGTSGRALPTKQY TRBJ2-7 TRBD2 TRBV7-2
ASRTSGSLDRHQETQY TRBJ2-5 TRBD2 TRBV19
ASSSGTIATNEKLF TRBJ1-4 . TRBV9
ASSPGLAGSYEQY TRBJ2-7 TRBD2 TRBV5-4
ASSPPSGTGVDEQY TRBJ2-7 TRBD1 TRBV19
ASSQDPGLNYGYT TRBJ1-2 . TRBV4-3
ASRFSGTGTEAF TRBJ1-1 TRBD1 TRBV28
ASRREGLGTYEQY TRBJ2-7 TRBD2 TRBV2
ATHPLGLAGGSDTQY TRBJ2-3 TRBD2 TRBV19
ASSILRLAGDNEQF TRBJ2-1 TRBD2 TRBV28
SATSGGEQF TRBJ2-1 TRBD2 TRBV20-1
ASSLTGGNSNQPQH TRBJ1-5 . TRBV7-2
ASSYSVAENTGELF TRBJ2-2 . TRBV6-2/TRBV6-3
ASIGDEQF TRBJ2-1 . TRBV7-9
ASSSRNTDTQY TRBJ2-3 . TRBV13
ASSEVPQGNSYGYT TRBJ1-2 . TRBV6-4
ASSLAGQGVGNQPQH TRBJ1-5 TRBD1 TRBV7-8
ASSPGRYEQY TRBJ2-7 . TRBV7-9
ASSSSDSNTEAF TRBJ1-1 . TRBV7-2
ASRLGGGGTYEQY TRBJ2-7 TRBD2 TRBV11-2
AVSDRGNSPLH TRBJ1-6 TRBD1 TRBV24-1
ASSQTGTGNTIY TRBJ1-3 TRBD1 TRBV27
ASSHLAGGPSATDTQY TRBJ2-3 TRBD2 TRBV13
ASSLGQENYEQY TRBJ2-7 . TRBV5-1
AISESSRGHTNEQF TRBJ2-1 . TRBV10-3
ASSLRGGAFYGYT TRBJ1-2 TRBD1 TRBV28
ASSLGKGKGETQY TRBJ2-5 . TRBV5-1
ASRMRGASGRIHEQY TRBJ2-7 TRBD2 TRBV5-8
ASSDQGLEQY TRBJ2-7 . TRBV5-1
ARSLALGQAVVTSFYT TRBJ1-2 TRBD1 TRBV5-3
ASSFAGTSVNEQF TRBJ2-1 TRBD2 TRBV7-7
ASSLVGEYEQY TRBJ2-7 . TRBV7-2
ASSFSAGGNEKLF TRBJ1-4 TRBD1 TRBV28
AWSTGVESPLH TRBJ1-6 TRBD1 TRBV30
ASSFQGKTQY TRBJ2-5 . TRBV28
ATRVAGDTGELF TRBJ2-2 TRBD2 TRBV10-3
ASSKSQGGFRSNQPQH TRBJ1-5 . TRBV19
ASSSNGLANEQF TRBJ2-1 TRBD2 TRBV7-2
ASTHSGIANEQF TRBJ2-1 TRBD2 TRBV28
ASRGTSVGNEQF TRBJ2-1 TRBD2 TRBV2
AWMQGYNSPLH TRBJ1-6 . TRBV30
ASSSSGQGKNEQY TRBJ2-7 TRBD1 TRBV18
ASSGLLGDRGKANYGYT TRBJ1-2 TRBD1 TRBV9
ASSKDPAGLNQPQH TRBJ1-5 . TRBV21-1
ATSRDVSGTDTQY TRBJ2-3 . TRBV15
ASSRRGVSSYNEQF TRBJ2-1 TRBD2 TRBV5-4
ASRTAGTGIYEQY TRBJ2-7 TRBD1 TRBV27
ASSATPRRQPMGYGYT TRBJ1-2 . TRBV9